This TCR beta chain was documented in a study of T cell responses to AZD1222 COVID-19 vaccine. About the study: Pooled in the analysis were second doses at about 4 or about 12 weeks.

Points on this clone: The antigen is undetermined.

Study observations and caveats: Of the AZD1222 recipients, only six or seven were seropositive at baseline. Following two doses of AZD1222, Spike-specific TCR breadth and depth rose.

Only in-frame clones appear in the TCRdb table, and some are missing; sequencing was by immunoSEQ multiplex PCR. The repertoire holds roughly 120,000 clones, with roughly 87% as singletons. The CDR3 is 11 residues long. V shed 7 bases and J shed 1 base, with 6 bases lying between them. The germline V gene has CDR1 DFQATT and CDR2 SNEGSKA (reference sequence). The receptor was isolated from an adult in good health. The material sequenced was peripheral blood, taken on day 0 of AZD1222 vaccination. The J gene is TRBJ2-3, the V gene TRBV20-1, with D perhaps assigned TRBD1 or TRBD2 (5 bases each). The CDR3 sequence: CSVGGTDTQYF. The CDR3 bases are TGCAGTGTGGGGGGCACAGATACGCAGTATTTT.